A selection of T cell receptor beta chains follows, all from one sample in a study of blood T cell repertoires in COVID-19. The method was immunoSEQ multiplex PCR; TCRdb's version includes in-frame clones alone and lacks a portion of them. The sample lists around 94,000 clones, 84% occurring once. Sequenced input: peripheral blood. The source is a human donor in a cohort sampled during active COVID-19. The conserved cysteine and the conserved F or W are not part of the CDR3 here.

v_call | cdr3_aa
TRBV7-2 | ASSLLTGDYGYT
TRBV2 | ASRVGGVTNQPQH
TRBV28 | ATHYYADTQY
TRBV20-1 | SASEIRQGLYEQY
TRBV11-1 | ASSLELASGEQF
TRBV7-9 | ASSLTTGFSEQY
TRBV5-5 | ASSRGRGENEKLF
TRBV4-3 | ASSQDERGGLDTQY
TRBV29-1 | SVAGTPVGTEAF
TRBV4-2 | ASSQAGLAGETQY
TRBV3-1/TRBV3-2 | ASSQDPRGTTLNEQF
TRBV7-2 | ASSLGSRGDTIY
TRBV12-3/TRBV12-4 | ASSPRGFYGYT
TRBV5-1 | ASKGGTGNSYEQY
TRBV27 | ASSFSGQGYQPQH
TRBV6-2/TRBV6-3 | ASSFQYNEQF
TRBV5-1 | ASSGGQGSNEQF
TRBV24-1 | ATEGGSGGARPYGQETQY
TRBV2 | ASAAYNEQF
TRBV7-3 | ASSSLGQNSPLH
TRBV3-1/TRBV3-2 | ASSPRARGGDTQY
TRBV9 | ASSELPGTGGDYT
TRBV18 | ASSPSRGGGEQY
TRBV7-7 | ASSLRVEVGETQY
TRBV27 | ASSLVGGRVYEQY
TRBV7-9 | ASRSGTDFGSYGYT
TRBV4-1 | ASSQQGQGAPGNTIY
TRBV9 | ASSATVNQPQH